These T cell receptor beta chains were read from a single sample in a study of beta chain features in type 1 diabetes. The method was immunoSEQ multiplex PCR; TCRdb's version includes in-frame clones alone and lacks a portion of them. The sample holds about 160,000 clones; around 63% are singletons and the top ten take about 0.081%. The specimen sequenced was naive CD4+ T cells from blood. The origin of the receptors is a man younger than 40 with type 1 diabetes. Each CDR3 is given with its conserved first and last residue. Some rows mark clone size as missing; the rest say once, few, many or name a class of expanded clone.

size	V	CDR3
.	TRBV7-2	CASSLEASPSYEQYF
.	TRBV4-3	CASSQDTYNEQFF
.	TRBV7-9	CASSLEGTTDTQYF
few	TRBV6-6	CAIPLWGVNEQFF
.	TRBV11-2	CASTPGTGELFF
once	TRBV5-1	CASSMDVQSETQYF
few	TRBV30	CAWTRGTGTDYGYTF
.	TRBV29-1	CSVDLGNGYTF
few	TRBV29-1	CSVERGSSYNEQFF
.	TRBV29-1	CSVEQGQETQYF
.	TRBV23-1	CASSHPQGPWETQYF
.	TRBV7-2	CASSSGLAGVPYEQYF
.	TRBV15	CATSRDPLNTEAFF
few	TRBV7-9	CASSSTGVTGELFF
.	TRBV25-1	CASSRQGETQYF
.	TRBV9	CASATSGSTDTQYF
.	TRBV18	CASSPPHPGNTEAFF
.	TRBV6-6	CASSYGAGWYNEQFF
.	TRBV29-1	CSALRDTGGNTEAFF
.	TRBV6-5	CASSYNSGNTIYF
.	TRBV29-1	CSVDGGSPYEQYF
.	TRBV7-8	CASSLGGGSSYNSPLHF
.	TRBV5-1	CASSMDRGGYGYTF
.	TRBV10-2	CATVAGFPDTQYF
.	TRBV30	CAWSRQGDQPQHF
.	TRBV28	CASRVQGQPQHF
.	TRBV29-1	CSDADPGANVLTF
.	TRBV7-9	CASSLPQGHEQFF
.	TRBV7-9	CASSLQGAGELFF
.	TRBV5-1	CASSYGVGTQETQYF
.	TRBV9	CASSVGKTGTGFADTQYF
few	TRBV30	CAWSGQGWNEQFF
.	TRBV29-1	CSVEDTEAFF
.	TRBV4-1	CASSQTTEETQYF
.	TRBV4-3	CASSQADWGGELFF
.	TRBV29-1	CSVARGGYEQYF
.	TRBV30	CAWSAGRETQYF
few	TRBV7-2	CASSLRVPPQQFF
few	TRBV7-9	CASSLGQPTGELFF
.	TRBV15	CATSRDRAGEREQFF
.	TRBV25-1	CASSGSDRTIYEQYF
.	TRBV15	CATSGKDRGSTEAFF
few	TRBV25-1	CATARSTDTQYF
once	TRBV7-7	CASSLAARNGETQYF
.	TRBV9	CASSVAGDQPQHF
.	TRBV30	CAWSAGDTDTQYF
.	TRBV7-2	CASSPPGVQETQYF
.	TRBV7-9	CASSLVETFADTQYF
.	TRBV19	CASHLGTASFYGYTF
.	TRBV30	CAWGNGAVQETQYF
once	TRBV7-9	CASSLGQNNYGYTF
.	TRBV28	CASRQDGSEKLFF
.	TRBV10-3	CATFEETQYF
.	TRBV18	CASSPLAGTAGEQYF
.	TRBV27	CASSLTHSGNTIYF
.	TRBV25-1	CASSGQDYGYTF
.	TRBV30	CAWSVIQGQPQHF
.	TRBV10-1	CASSESGLGTDTQYF
.	TRBV9	CASSAYSGTSFTDTQYF